This T cell receptor (beta chain) was identified in a study of T cells in Graves' hyperthyroidism and ophthalmopathy. General study findings and limits: Progression to ophthalmopathy was predicted a median of 6.5 months early.

With respect to this clonotype: Its target is not known.

The V gene lost 6 bases and the J gene lost 13 bases, with 16 bases spanning the gap. The CDR3 has 13 amino acids. CDR1 and CDR2 from the germline V gene are SEHNR and FQNEAQ (reference sequence). A patient was excluded if there was uncontrolled infection, other autoimmune disease, pregnancy or lactation. From RNA transcripts, TCR beta CDR3 regions were amplified. The HTBI set primed first-round TCR CDR3 RT-PCR. In TCRdb, the multiplex PCR reads were re-called with MiXCR into one record per CDR3 protein. The table lists around 800,000 distinct CDR3 sequences, more than 30% of them singletons. The source of this sequence is a man aged 18 to 29 with Graves' hyperthyroidism. The chain employs TRBV7-9 and TRBJ1-6; possible D gene TRBD1, 5 bases. Sequencing was carried out using blood. CDR3 amino acids: CASSLEGDQPLHF. CDR3 nucleotides: TGTGCCAGCAGTCTAGAAGGGGATCAGCCCCTCCACTTT.